The rows below give T cell receptor beta chains drawn from one sample of a study of tumor and adjacent non-tumor tissue in lung cancer. Via MiXCR, TCRdb re-called the multiplex PCR reads, giving one row per CDR3 protein. The profile shows tens of thousands of distinct CDR3 sequences, 76% of them singletons. The specimen sequenced was distant non-tumor lung tissue. These receptors all come from a man in his 70s with non-small cell lung cancer. The CDR3 runs from the conserved cysteine through the conserved F or W. The D gene is left open where the match is weak. The size field is filled for only some rows; it gives once, few, many or a size class.

V gene,J gene,clone size,D gene,CDR3 protein,CDR3 DNA
TRBV11-1,TRBJ2-1,-,-,CATSSGVGNEQFF,TGTGCCACCAGCTCAGGAGTTGGCAATGAGCAGTTCTTC
TRBV29-1,TRBJ1-2,-,-,CSVEGQDGPNYGYTF,TGCAGCGTTGAAGGTCAAGACGGTCCCAACTATGGCTACACCTTC
TRBV7-9,TRBJ2-1,-,-,CTSSPYGSGNNEQFF,TGTACCAGCAGCCCCTACGGGAGCGGAAACAATGAGCAGTTCTTC
TRBV4-3,TRBJ2-7,-,-,CASSRDQMGYYEQYF,TGCGCCAGCAGCCGAGATCAGATGGGATACTACGAACAGTACTTC
TRBV7-8,TRBJ2-1,-,TRBD2,CASSLVMGLAAENEQFF,TGTGCCAGTAGTTTAGTTATGGGTCTAGCGGCAGAGAATGAGCAGTTCTTC
TRBV29-1,TRBJ1-2,-,-,CSALSVTNYGYTF,TGCAGCGCCCTCTCCGTGACTAACTATGGCTACACCTTC
TRBV24-1,TRBJ2-1,-,-,CATSDPARGSSYNEQFF,TGTGCCACCAGTGACCCCGCGAGAGGTAGCTCCTACAATGAGCAGTTCTTC
TRBV11-2,TRBJ2-2,-,-,CANSLVDTGVAWELFF,TGCGCCAACAGCTTAGTGGACACCGGGGTTGCCTGGGAGCTGTTTTTT
TRBV29-1,TRBJ2-7,-,-,CSVGSNFYDQYF,TGCAGCGTTGGTTCTAACTTCTACGATCAGTATTTC
TRBV12-3/TRBV12-4,TRBJ2-7,-,-,CVNSFGGSLYEQYF,TGTGTCAACAGTTTTGGGGGGTCTCTCTACGAGCAGTACTTC
TRBV29-1,TRBJ2-7,-,-,CSVGLRDEQYF,TGCAGCGTTGGGTTAAGAGACGAGCAGTACTTC
TRBV12-3/TRBV12-4,TRBJ2-7,many,-,CASSFDSISYEQYF,TGTGCCAGCAGTTTTGACAGTATCTCCTACGAGCAGTACTTC
TRBV6-2/TRBV6-3,TRBJ2-2,large,-,CASSTNTGELFF,TGTGCCAGCAGTACCAACACCGGGGAGCTGTTTTTT
TRBV5-4,TRBJ1-2,many,TRBD1,CASSLGERGQGPHGYTF,TGTGCCAGCAGCTTGGGGGAGAGGGGACAGGGACCCCATGGCTACACCTTC